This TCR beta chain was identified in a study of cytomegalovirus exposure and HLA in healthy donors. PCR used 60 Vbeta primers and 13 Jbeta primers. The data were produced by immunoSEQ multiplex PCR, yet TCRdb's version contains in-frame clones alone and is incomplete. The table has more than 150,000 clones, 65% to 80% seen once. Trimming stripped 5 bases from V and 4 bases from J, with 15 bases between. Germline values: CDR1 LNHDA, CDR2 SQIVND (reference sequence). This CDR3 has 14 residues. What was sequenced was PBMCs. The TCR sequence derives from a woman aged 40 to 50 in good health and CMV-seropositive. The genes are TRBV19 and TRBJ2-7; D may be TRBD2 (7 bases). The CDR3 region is CASSRGDTRYEQYF. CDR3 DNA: TGTGCCAGTAGTCGGGGGGACACGAGGTACGAGCAGTACTTC.